One sample yielded the 20 T cell receptor beta chains listed below, sequenced in a study of shared clonotypes between healthy human individuals. Data came from immunoSEQ multiplex PCR; TCRdb stores just in-frame clones and leaves some out. The table includes fewer than 400,000 clones, over 65% detected once. The sequencing input was memory CD4+ T cells sorted from blood. Subset reported: CD45RA-negative fraction. The receptors derive from a man aged 30 to 39 in good health.

The rearrangement joins TRBV2 to TRBJ2-7; D may be TRBD1 or TRBD2 (5 bases each). This CDR3 has 14 residues. Between the trimmed V and J ends, which lost 11 bases and 5 bases, there was a span of 22 bases. Germline loops: CDR1 SNHLY, CDR2 FYNNEI. DNA of the CDR3: TGTGCCTCGCAGAGGGGTCCCGTTTCGGACGAGCAGTACTTC. Translated: CASQRGPVSDEQYF.

At least ten counts were recorded for this clone. This CDR3 reads CASSLTGGVTEAFF. The CDR3 DNA is TGCGCCAGCAGCCTAACAGGGGGCGTCACTGAAGCTTTCTTT. This chain uses TRBV5-1 with TRBJ1-1, with TRBD1 matching 9 bases. The CDR3 contains 14 residues. V shed 4 bases and J 4 bases; nucleotides not matched to a gene: 5. Germline-derived CDR1 and CDR2 are SGHRS and YFSETQ.

The chain joins TRBV5-1 to TRBJ2-1; 7 nucleotides match TRBD2. In germline, CDR1 is SGHRS, CDR2 YFSETQ. V trimming: 0 bases; J trimming: 9 bases; junction bases outside the gene matches: 3. The CDR3 contains 13 residues. CDR3 residues: CASSLVPSGEQFF. CDR3 in DNA: TGCGCCAGCAGCTTGGTGCCTAGCGGTGAGCAGTTCTTC.

The rearrangement links TRBV7-6 to TRBJ2-3; perhaps TRBD1 as D (5 bases). V lost 2 bases and J lost 4, with 10 bases in between. The length of the CDR3 is 14 residues. Germline CDR1 reads SGHVS; CDR2 reads FNYEAQ. The CDR3, as DNA: TGTGCCAGCAGCTTATTTCCAGGGCCAGATACGCAGTATTTT. Amino acid sequence: CASSLFPGPDTQYF. The full variable domain, its missing parts supplied by reference TRBV7-6 and TRBJ2-3, is GAGVSQSPRYKVTKRGQDVALRCDPISGHVSLYWYRQALGQGPEFLTYFNYEAQQDKSGLPNDRFSAERPEGSISTLTIQRTEQRDSAMYRCASSLFPGPDTQYFGPGTRLTVL.

The gene calls are TRBV29-1 and TRBJ2-5, with D possibly matching TRBD1 (6 bases). The DNA end is a closer match to TRBJ2-7, so the J assignment may be wrong. Germline-derived CDR1 and CDR2 are SQVTM and ANQGSEA. The CDR3 runs 12 residues. The CDR3 loop reads CSVGQDAYEQYF. The CDR3 DNA reads TGCAGCGTTGGACAGGACGCCTACGAGCAGTACTTC.

The chain couples TRBV19 to TRBJ2-3, with unresolved D. The CDR3 runs to 13 residues. Germline V gene lookup returns CDR1 LNHDA and CDR2 SQIVND (reference sequence). V was clipped by 5 bases and J by 2 bases, with 8 bases between them. The DNA for the CDR3 is TGTGCCAGTAGTTTAGGACCCACAGATACGCAGTATTTT. It encodes CASSLGPTDTQYF.

This chain joins TRBV28 and TRBJ2-7; no clear D gene. From germline, CDR1 is MDHEN and CDR2 SYDVKM. The CDR3 sequence is 12 residues long. Trimming stripped 10 bases from V and 3 bases from J, with 13 bases between. The CDR3 protein is CATRLNIYEQYF. DNA of the CDR3: TGTGCCACCCGCTTGAATATCTACGAGCAGTACTTC. Together with reference TRBV28 and TRBJ2-7, the CDR3 gives the full variable domain: DVKVTQSSRYLVKRTGEKVFLECVQDMDHENMFWYRQDPGLGLRLIYFSYDVKMKEKGDIPEGYSVSREKKERFSLILESASTNQTSMYLCATRLNIYEQYFGPGTRLTVT.

The chain links TRBV5-4 to TRBJ1-5, with TRBD1 as a possible D gene (6 bases). CDR1 is SGHNT and CDR2 is YYREEE in the germline V gene (reference sequence). V lost 4 bases and J lost 0, with 11 bases in between. The CDR3 is made up of 15 amino acids. As DNA, the CDR3 is TGTGCCAGCAGCACCGACAGGAATAGCAATCAGCCCCAGCATTTT. Translation gives CASSTDRNSNQPQHF. The entire variable domain, with the rest obtained from reference TRBV5-4 and TRBJ1-5, is as follows: ETGVTQSPTHLIKTRGQQVTLRCSSQSGHNTVSWYQQALGQGPQFIFQYYREEENGRGNFPPRFSGLQFPNYSSELNVNALELDDSALYLCASSTDRNSNQPQHFGDGTRLSIL.

This chain uses TRBV27 with TRBJ2-5; TRBD2 might be the D (7 bases). The CDR3 totals 15 residues. CDR1 is MNHEY and CDR2 is SMNVEV in the germline V gene (reference sequence). Deletions cut 2 bases from V and 4 bases from J, with 14 bases between. CDR3 in DNA: TGTGCCAGCAGTTTACGGCGGGGGCGGGGAGAGACCCAGTACTTC. Translated: CASSLRRGRGETQYF.

In its sample, this clone was seen a few times. This chain connects TRBV19 to TRBJ1-3, with D perhaps matching TRBD1 (5 bases). The germline V and J ends were trimmed by 7 bases and 0 bases, with 19 bases remaining between them. The CDR3 is 17 residues long. In germline, CDR1 is LNHDA, CDR2 SQIVND (reference sequence). The CDR3 coding sequence is TGTGCCAGTACCGCAGGGCTCCGGAGTCTCTCTGGAAACACCATATATTTT. Translated, it gives CASTAGLRSLSGNTIYF.

The rearrangement uses TRBV28 and TRBJ1-2, with TRBD1 identical over 7 bases. The CDR3 runs 15 residues. After removal of 4 bases from V and 5 bases from J, the junction contained 10 bases not matched to a gene. The germline V gene encodes CDR1 MDHEN and CDR2 SYDVKM. The CDR3 region has the DNA TGTGCCAGCAGTTCCCCTCGTGGGGGACAGTATGGCTACACCTTC. It codes for CASSSPRGGQYGYTF.

The chain recombines TRBV19 with TRBJ1-1, with D possibly TRBD1 on 6 matching bases. Germline values: CDR1 LNHDA, CDR2 SQIVND (reference sequence). V dropped 6 bases and J dropped 1 base, with 9 bases sitting between them. The CDR3 runs to 13 residues. The CDR3 DNA reads TGTGCCAGTAGGCAGGGGTGGAACACTGAAGCTTTCTTT. Amino acid sequence: CASRQGWNTEAFF.

The genes are TRBV28 and TRBJ2-7; perhaps TRBD2 as D (5 bases). V lost 5 bases and J lost 0, with 17 bases in between. This CDR3 is 16 amino acids long. The germline CDR1 and CDR2 sequences are MDHEN and SYDVKM. CDR3 sequence: CASSPRRSSISYEQYF. The CDR3 nucleotides are TGTGCCAGCAGTCCAAGGAGGTCTTCGATCTCCTACGAGCAGTACTTC.

This clone has just a few counts. V and J are TRBV5-1 and TRBJ2-1, with 8 bases fitting TRBD2. The junction had 8 bases not matched to a gene; V was cut back by 2 bases and J by 4 bases. Germline V gene lookup returns CDR1 SGHRS and CDR2 YFSETQ. The CDR3 runs to 16 residues. The CDR3 spells CASSFLAGQVYNEQFF. In DNA, the CDR3 is TGCGCCAGCAGCTTTCTAGCGGGCCAAGTTTACAATGAGCAGTTCTTC.

This clone has a handful of counts. The J gene is TRBJ1-3, the V gene TRBV2; 8 nucleotides agree with TRBD1. The CDR3 totals 13 residues. Germline CDR1 and CDR2: SNHLY and FYNNEI. V lost 8 bases to trimming and J lost 3 bases; unmatched junction nucleotides: 3. CDR3 protein: CASGQGRGNTIYF. The CDR3 region has the DNA TGTGCCAGCGGACAGGGACGTGGAAACACCATATATTTT.

The rearrangement uses TRBV11-2 and TRBJ2-3; 8 bases map to TRBD2. The CDR3 contains 14 residues. J lost 11 bases, V lost 4 bases, and 11 bases had no gene match. CDR1 is SGHAT and CDR2 is FQNNGV in the germline V gene. In nucleotides, the CDR3 is TGTGCCAGCAGCTCCGGACTAGCTGCTCTTCGGCAGTATTTT. It yields the protein CASSSGLAALRQYF.

V usage is TRBV5-1 and J usage is TRBJ2-3; D gene unclear. V was shortened by 5 bases and J by 0 bases, with 10 bases between the two germline ends. CDR3 size: 14 residues. Germline loops: CDR1 SGHRS, CDR2 YFSETQ. The CDR3 sequence: CASRPESSTDTQYF. CDR3 sequence (DNA): TGCGCCAGCAGACCGGAGTCTAGCACAGATACGCAGTATTTT. Variable domain in full (rest from reference TRBV5-1 and TRBJ2-3): KAGVTQTPRYLIKTRGQQVTLSCSPISGHRSVSWYQQTPGQGLQFLFEYFSETQRNKGNFPGRFSGRQFSNSRSEMNVSTLELGDSALYLCASRPESSTDTQYFGPGTRLTVL.

The chain recombines TRBV2 with TRBJ2-7; TRBD1 matches 10 bases. This CDR3 has 13 residues. Germline trimming cut 6 bases from V and 6 bases from J; bases unmatched to any gene: 5. Germline V gives CDR1 SNHLY, CDR2 FYNNEI. CDR3 bases: TGTGCCAGCAGCGAGACAGGGGGCGGCGAGCAGTACTTC. Translation: CASSETGGGEQYF.

J is TRBJ1-5 and V is TRBV6-1, with D hard to call. Germline V gives CDR1 MNHNS, CDR2 SASEGT. The ends were cut back, 3 bases at V and 0 bases at J, with 9 bases in the middle. The CDR3 runs to 15 residues. The DNA for the CDR3 is TGTGCCAGCAGTGATATCCCCACTAGCAATCAGCCCCAGCATTTT. Its translation is CASSDIPTSNQPQHF.

The CDR3 region is CASSEDGLMTRNEQFF. The CDR3 DNA sequence: TGTGCCAGCAGTGAAGACGGTTTGATGACCCGCAATGAGCAGTTCTTC. V and J are TRBV6-1 and TRBJ2-1, with D unresolved. This CDR3 comprises 16 residues. Germline CDR1 reads MNHNS; CDR2 reads SASEGT. Trimming cost V 1 base and J 6 bases, with 16 bases left between them.